Following are 21 T cell receptor beta chains from one sample sequenced in a study of cytomegalovirus exposure and HLA in healthy donors. This PCR relied on a set of 60 Vbeta primers and 13 Jbeta primers. Profiled with immunoSEQ multiplex PCR; TCRdb holds only in-frame clones, not every one. The sample lists some 120,000 clones; around three quarters were seen once. The sample was PBMCs. The receptors come from a man aged 25-45 years in good health and CMV-seronegative.

The chain recombines TRBV5-6 with TRBJ2-1; 9 bases agree with TRBD1. Germline V gene data show CDR1 as SGHDT and CDR2 as YYEEEE. This CDR3 is built from 17 residues. Trimming took 1 base from V and 5 from J; bases not matched to a gene: 10. CDR3 DNA: TGTGCCAGCAGCTTGAGGCTACAGGGGGCGGCCAACAATGAGCAGTTCTTC. It is translated as CASSLRLQGAANNEQFF.

The rearrangement links TRBV19 to TRBJ1-5, with TRBD1 matching over 7 bases. V shed 1 base, J shed 4 bases, and the junction held 7 bases outside the gene matches. The germline gives CDR1 LNHDA, CDR2 SQIVND (reference sequence). This CDR3 is 16 amino acids long. The CDR3 nucleotides read TGTGCCAGTAGTATAGGAGACAGGGCAGGGAATCAGCCCCAGCATTTT. Its protein is CASSIGDRAGNQPQHF.

The chain links TRBV10-1 to TRBJ2-1; D gene ambiguous. The CDR3 contains 14 residues. V was shortened by 10 bases and J by 0 bases, with 13 bases between the two germline ends. Germline CDR1 and CDR2: WNHNN and SYGVQD (reference sequence). The CDR3 coding sequence is TGCGCCACATCGCTACCAAACTCCTACAATGAGCAGTTCTTC. The encoded protein is CATSLPNSYNEQFF.

The chain is built from TRBV29-1 and TRBJ1-2; D is unclear. CDR1 is SQVTM, CDR2 ANQGSEA, per germline. V lost 4 bases to trimming and J lost 4 bases, with 7 bases between them. The CDR3 runs to 11 residues. The CDR3 DNA is TGCAGCGTTGTGGCAGTCTATGGCTACACCTTC. Translated, it gives CSVVAVYGYTF.

This sequence joins TRBV6-1 and TRBJ2-5; possible D gene TRBD2, 5 bases. This CDR3 region has 17 residues. Germline CDR1 reads MNHNS; CDR2 reads SASEGT. V lost 3 bases to trimming and J lost 0 bases, with 17 bases between them. The CDR3 DNA sequence: TGTGCCAGCAGTGATTCCCAAGGTAGCGTGTACCAAGAGACCCAGTACTTC. Translating gives CASSDSQGSVYQETQYF.

The chain has TRBV9 and TRBJ2-7; weak D call: TRBD1 (7 bases). The CDR3 spans 16 residues. CDR1 and CDR2 from the germline V gene are SGDLS and YYNGEE. Trimming stripped 0 bases from V and 2 bases from J, with 15 bases between. As DNA, the CDR3 is TGTGCCAGCAGCGTAGCGGGGGACAGTCCCCCCTACGAGCAGTACTTC. This translates into CASSVAGDSPPYEQYF.

The gene calls are TRBV10-3 and TRBJ1-4; D not resolved. The V end lost 0 bases, the J end lost 3 bases, and 14 bases lay between the germline ends. The CDR3 sequence is 17 residues long. Germline CDR1 reads ENHRY; CDR2 reads SYGVKD. CDR3 region: CAISESGHGSSNEKLFF. For the CDR3, the DNA is TGTGCCATCAGTGAGTCGGGTCACGGGTCCTCTAATGAAAAACTGTTTTTT.

This clone was seen a single time. The chain recombines TRBV28 with TRBJ1-2; possible D gene TRBD1, 6 bases. Germline V gives CDR1 MDHEN, CDR2 SYDVKM. CDR3 length: 14 amino acids. V lost 2 bases and J lost 4, with 11 bases in between. CDR3 protein: CASSLTGKGYGYTF. The CDR3 bases are TGTGCCAGCAGTTTAACAGGGAAGGGCTATGGCTACACCTTC.

This clone has only one observation. This chain connects TRBV5-4 to TRBJ2-2, with 7 bases lining up with TRBD1. V was pared by 5 bases and J by 3 bases, with 10 bases of the junction left unmatched. The CDR3 spans 16 residues. Germline V CDR1 and CDR2: SGHNT, YYREEE (reference sequence). CDR3 DNA: TGTGCCAGCAGGTCCGGGACAGTCGGCTACACCGGGGAGCTGTTTTTT. This translates into CASRSGTVGYTGELFF.

The V and J genes are TRBV19 and TRBJ1-5; D gene ambiguous. The germline V and J ends were trimmed by 3 bases and 2 bases, with 11 bases remaining between them. The CDR3 totals 15 residues. CDR1 and CDR2 from the germline V gene are LNHDA and SQIVND (reference sequence). The CDR3 spells CASSIRVVGNQPQHF. Written as DNA, the CDR3 is TGTGCCAGTAGTATCCGGGTGGTCGGCAATCAGCCCCAGCATTTT.

This clone occurred a few times. This chain links TRBV6-5 with TRBJ2-7; 8 bases are shared with TRBD1. This CDR3 region has 15 residues. Losses at the gene ends were 6 bases for V and 6 bases for J; bases not matched to a gene: 13. CDR1 MNHEY and CDR2 SVGAGI come from the germline V gene. The CDR3 here is CASRPPGQVNGEQYF. The CDR3 region has the DNA TGTGCCAGCAGGCCACCGGGACAGGTGAACGGCGAGCAGTACTTC.

The genes are TRBV7-9 and TRBJ2-1, with TRBD1 matching over 12 bases. Germline V gene lookup returns CDR1 SEHNR and CDR2 FQNEAQ (reference sequence). The CDR3 is made up of 18 amino acids. The trim removed 5 bases at V and 1 base at J, leaving 9 bases unmatched. The CDR3 DNA reads as TGTGCCAGCAGCGGGGGGACAGGGGGCCTTGGGTCCTACAATGAGCAGTTCTTC. Translated, it gives CASSGGTGGLGSYNEQFF.

The V gene is TRBV7-6, the J gene TRBJ1-2; possible D gene TRBD1, 5 bases. Germline lookup yields CDR1 SGHVS and CDR2 FNYEAQ. V was shortened by 4 bases and J by 3 bases, with 21 bases between the two germline ends. There are 17 residues in the CDR3. CDR3: CASSSTIGGGGDYGYTF. The DNA for the CDR3 is TGTGCCAGCAGCTCGACCATCGGGGGTGGGGGAGACTATGGCTACACCTTC.

This clone was seen a few times. The CDR3 bases are TGTGCCAGCAGCTTAGTGGGGCTCGAAACAGATACGCAGTATTTT. It codes for CASSLVGLETDTQYF. The V gene is TRBV7-3, the J gene TRBJ2-3, with D possibly being TRBD1 (5 bases). The CDR3 loop spans 15 amino acids. V lost 2 bases and J 3 bases, leaving 12 bases between the germline ends. Looked up from germline, CDR1 is SGHTA and CDR2 is FQGTGA.

The chain combines TRBV5-4 with TRBJ2-3, with 8 bases fitting TRBD2. Trimming removed 0 bases from V and 3 bases from J; junction bases left unmatched: 3. Germline CDR1 reads SGHNT; CDR2 reads YYREEE (reference sequence). The CDR3 runs 15 residues. CDR3 in amino acids: CASSLEGGRTDTQYF. The CDR3 DNA reads as TGTGCCAGCAGCTTGGAGGGCGGGAGGACAGATACGCAGTATTTT.

V is TRBV12-5 and J is TRBJ1-1, with 10 positions matching TRBD1. V gave up 1 base and J gave up 4 bases; unmatched junction bases: 9. CDR3 length: 17 residues. CDR1 LGHNT and CDR2 FRNRAP come from the germline V gene. CDR3 DNA sequence: TGTGCTAGTGGTTTGGGGGGGGGACAGGGGACGGCCACTGAAGCTTTCTTT. This codes for CASGLGGGQGTATEAFF.

V gene TRBV19 combines with J gene TRBJ2-7, with 8 bases that match TRBD1. The CDR3 sequence is 13 residues long. Germline V CDR1 and CDR2: LNHDA, SQIVND (reference sequence). V lost 5 bases and J lost 3; bases outside the gene matches: 3. CDR3 sequence (DNA): TGTGCCAGTAGTGCCGACAGGGGCTACGAGCAGTACTTC. Translation: CASSADRGYEQYF.

The rearrangement joins TRBV10-3 to TRBJ1-1, with TRBD1 as a possible D gene (6 bases). Germline V gene data show CDR1 as ENHRY and CDR2 as SYGVKD. This CDR3 contains 14 residues. V was pared by 2 bases and J by 4 bases, with 11 bases between. CDR3 loop: CAISERDRSTEAFF. The CDR3 DNA reads as TGTGCCATCAGTGAGAGAGACAGGAGCACTGAAGCTTTCTTT.

CDR3 sequence: CASSFGTSGGQETQYF. Here the CDR3 DNA reads TGTGCCAGCAGCTTTGGGACTAGCGGGGGACAAGAGACCCAGTACTTC. The chain couples TRBV7-2 to TRBJ2-5; 14 nucleotides line up with TRBD2. CDR1 and CDR2 from the germline V gene are SGHTA and FQGNSA. J lost 2 bases, V lost 3 bases, and 2 bases had no gene match. This CDR3 is 16 amino acids long.

This clone was found a few times. This chain joins TRBV10-3 and TRBJ1-2, with 9 bases fitting TRBD1. V trimming: 4 bases; J trimming: 4 bases; junction bases outside the gene matches: 13. CDR3 size: 17 residues. The germline gives CDR1 ENHRY, CDR2 SYGVKD. The CDR3 DNA sequence: TGTGCCATCAGTGGAAAGGACAGGGGAGTGGGCGTCTATGGCTACACCTTC. Its protein is CAISGKDRGVGVYGYTF.

The genes are TRBV5-1 and TRBJ2-3, with TRBD1 identical over 7 bases. The CDR3 covers 16 residues. V lost 3 bases and J lost 0; bases outside the gene matches: 7. CDR1 is SGHRS and CDR2 is YFSETQ in the germline V gene. Written as DNA, the CDR3 is TGCGCCAGCAGCTCCCGACAGGGATTAAGCACAGATACGCAGTATTTT. It encodes CASSSRQGLSTDTQYF. Combining the CDR3 with reference TRBV5-1 and TRBJ2-3 gives the whole variable domain KAGVTQTPRYLIKTRGQQVTLSCSPISGHRSVSWYQQTPGQGLQFLFEYFSETQRNKGNFPGRFSGRQFSNSRSEMNVSTLELGDSALYLCASSSRQGLSTDTQYFGPGTRLTVL.